The next 6 T cell receptor beta chains were all read from a single sample in a study of CXCR3-negative and CXCR3-positive naive CD8 T cells. Each TRB cDNA library was prepared by 5' RACE (with UMI labels). TCRdb reanalyzed the 5' RACE reads, giving one entry per CDR3 protein sequence and no DNA. The sample holds about 56,000 distinct CDR3 sequences. Material: memory CD8+ T cells from blood. Every receptor here comes from a human donor in good health. Some clones in this sample may be carry-over from other donors' samples.

This chain uses TRBV28 with TRBJ2-1; the TRBD2 assignment by TCRdb is unverifiable without DNA. CDR3 length equals 15 residues. The germline gives CDR1 MDHEN, CDR2 SYDVKM. The CDR3 region is CASSLVQGGYNEQFF.

CDR3 residues: CATSRWDRGTDTQYF. The chain joins TRBV15 to TRBJ2-3; TCRdb outputs TRBD1, but without DNA this stays unchecked. The CDR3 is 15 amino acids. Per germline, CDR1 LNHNV and CDR2 YYDKDF (reference sequence).

The chain is built from TRBV20-1 and TRBJ2-7. Germline assignment: CDR1 DFQATT and CDR2 SNEGSKA (reference sequence). CDR3 length: 12 amino acids. CDR3 protein: CSARGGGYEQYF.

The gene calls are TRBV7-9 and TRBJ2-1; the TCRdb call, TRBD1, lacks DNA for checking. This CDR3 has 15 amino acids. Germline V gives CDR1 SEHNR, CDR2 FQNEAQ (reference sequence). CDR3 region: CASSFIAGRGDEQFF.

This CDR3 reads CSVEDTSSWGYTF. V gene TRBV29-1 combines with J gene TRBJ1-2. The CDR3 contains 13 residues. Germline CDR1 is SQVTM and CDR2 is ANQGSEA.

The chain uses TRBV28 and TRBJ2-7; absent DNA, TCRdb's TRBD1 call cannot be checked. The CDR3 consists of 15 residues. Germline loops: CDR1 MDHEN, CDR2 SYDVKM. This CDR3 reads CASSFVGGSRPEQYF. The complete variable domain, with remaining parts taken from reference TRBV28 and TRBJ2-7, reads DVKVTQSSRYLVKRTGEKVFLECVQDMDHENMFWYRQDPGLGLRLIYFSYDVKMKEKGDIPEGYSVSREKKERFSLILESASTNQTSMYLCASSFVGGSRPEQYFGPGTRLTVT.